This passage covers 24 T cell receptor beta chains from one sample sequenced in a study of T-cell reconstitution after alpha-beta-depleted transplantation in children. Researchers prepared the TCRbeta library using unique molecular identifiers, the study reports. TCRdb reanalysed the PCR reads using MiXCR and keeps one entry per CDR3 protein. The table has approximately 630,000 distinct CDR3 sequences, about an eighth seen once. The sample was PBMCs, taken before TCRalphabeta/CD19-depleted stem cell transplant. These receptors all stem from a girl under 10 years old with congenital amegakaryocytic thrombocytopenia, due to receive a stem cell transplant.

Many counts were recorded for this clonotype. The chain joins TRBV29-1 to TRBJ2-1, with 9 bases lining up with TRBD1. V lost 2 bases to trimming and J lost 6 bases; unmatched junction nucleotides: 8. Germline lookup yields CDR1 SQVTM and CDR2 ANQGSEA. The CDR3 covers 15 residues. CDR3 residues: CSVEPTGGFGNEQFF. CDR3 bases: TGCAGCGTTGAACCTACAGGGGGCTTTGGCAATGAGCAGTTCTTC.

V gene TRBV29-1 combines with J gene TRBJ2-2; 10 bases fit TRBD1. The V gene's germline CDR1 is SQVTM and CDR2 ANQGSEA. This CDR3 has 15 amino acids. Losses at the gene ends were 1 base for V and 4 bases for J; bases not matched to a gene: 3. CDR3 nucleotide sequence: TGCAGCGTTGAAGGACGGACAGGGGGCACCGGGGAGCTGTTTTTT. Translated, it gives CSVEGRTGGTGELFF.

This chain uses TRBV29-1 with TRBJ2-5; 11 bases are shared with TRBD2. The V segment lost 3 bases and the J segment 1 base; nucleotides outside the gene matches: 7. Germline CDR1 and CDR2: SQVTM and ANQGSEA. The CDR3 extends over 16 amino acids. The CDR3 DNA sequence: TGCAGCGTTGAGGGTCTAGCGGGAGGATTCCAAGAGACCCAGTACTTC. Amino acid sequence: CSVEGLAGGFQETQYF.

This clonotype was seen a handful of times. The chain recombines TRBV11-2 with TRBJ2-2; 13 nucleotides match TRBD2. The CDR3 loop spans 15 amino acids. The junction had 6 bases not matched to a gene; V was cut back by 6 bases and J by 8 bases. Germline V gives CDR1 SGHAT, CDR2 FQNNGV. The CDR3 DNA reads TGTGCCAGCAGGGAGGGACTAGCGGGAACTGGGGAGCTGTTTTTT. It encodes CASREGLAGTGELFF.

This clonotype turned up a few times. The rearrangement joins TRBV4-1 to TRBJ2-1; D remains ambiguous. Trimming shortened V by 3 bases and J by 1 base, and 10 bases separated the two germline ends. Looked up from germline, CDR1 is MGHRA and CDR2 is YSYEKL. CDR3 length: 15 amino acids. The CDR3 is CASSHADASYNEQFF. The CDR3, as DNA: TGCGCCAGCAGCCATGCGGATGCTTCCTACAATGAGCAGTTCTTC.

This clonotype was found a few times. V usage is TRBV7-8 and J usage is TRBJ1-6; 9 bases map to TRBD1. The V and J ends lost 10 bases and 7 bases, in that order; junction bases with no gene match: 8. This CDR3 comprises 14 residues. The V gene's germline CDR1 is SGHVS and CDR2 FQNEAQ. The CDR3 loop reads CATKTGTGNSPLHF. The CDR3 coding sequence is TGTGCCACTAAAACCGGGACAGGGAATTCACCCCTCCACTTT.

This clonotype was counted ten times or more. The chain carries TRBV20-1 and TRBJ2-1, with D unresolved. The germline V gene encodes CDR1 DFQATT and CDR2 SNEGSKA (reference sequence). Trimming cost V 1 base and J 0 bases, with 16 bases left between them. CDR3 length: 17 amino acids. Here the CDR3 reads CSARALITESSYNEQFF. DNA of the CDR3: TGCAGTGCTAGAGCCCTCATCACTGAAAGCTCCTACAATGAGCAGTTCTTC.

This clonotype appeared many times. The chain links TRBV5-1 to TRBJ2-2; no clear D. V gave up 0 bases and J gave up 0 bases, with 6 bases separating them. Germline assignment: CDR1 SGHRS and CDR2 YFSETQ. This CDR3 spans 15 amino acids. Here the CDR3 DNA reads TGCGCCAGCAGCTTGGCGACCGCGAACACCGGGGAGCTGTTTTTT. Residues: CASSLATANTGELFF.

In nucleotides, the CDR3 is TGTGCCAGCAGTTATCCCCGGACTAGCGGGAGGGAAAGACTTGGATCCTACGAGCAGTACTTC. It codes for CASSYPRTSGRERLGSYEQYF. The rearrangement joins TRBV6-2 or TRBV6-3 to TRBJ2-7; 15 positions agree with TRBD2. The CDR3 sequence is 21 residues long. V was pared by 3 bases and J by 1 base, with 16 bases of the junction left unmatched. Looked up from germline, CDR1 is MNHEY and CDR2 is SVGEGT.

At least ten counts were recorded for this clonotype. The rearrangement uses TRBV5-1 and TRBJ2-1, with a possible D match to TRBD2 (6 bases). V was pared by 0 bases and J by 3 bases, with 10 bases between. The CDR3 runs 15 residues. Germline CDR1 and CDR2: SGHRS and YFSETQ. The CDR3 loop reads CASSLAGLDYNEQFF. The CDR3 region has the DNA TGCGCCAGCAGCTTGGCGGGACTCGACTACAATGAGCAGTTCTTC.

This clonotype was seen ten or more times. The chain is built from TRBV20-1 and TRBJ2-7, with 7 bases that match TRBD2. Losses at the gene ends were 6 bases for V and 0 bases for J; bases not matched to a gene: 5. Per the germline V gene, CDR1 is DFQATT and CDR2 is SNEGSKA (reference sequence). The CDR3 runs 13 residues. The CDR3 bases are TGCAGTGCAGAAGCGGGGAGCTCCTACGAGCAGTACTTC. It encodes CSAEAGSSYEQYF.

The rearrangement uses TRBV30 and TRBJ2-7; possibly TRBD1 for D (5 bases). V lost 0 bases and J lost 2, with 8 bases in between. CDR1 GTSNPN and CDR2 SVGIG come from the germline V gene (reference sequence). This CDR3 has 13 amino acids. The DNA of the CDR3 is TGTGCCTGGAGTGTTCAGGGTACCTACGAGCAGTACTTC. This translates into CAWSVQGTYEQYF. Drawing the rest from reference TRBV30 and TRBJ2-7, the complete variable domain is SQTIHQWPATLVQPVGSPLSLECTVEGTSNPNLYWYRQAAGRGLQLLFYSVGIGQISSEVPQNLSASRPQDRQFILSSKKLLLSDSGFYLCAWSVQGTYEQYFGPGTRLTVT.

This clonotype was seen repeatedly, ten times or more. The V call is TRBV10-3, the J call TRBJ2-7, with 7 bases aligning to TRBD2. Losses at the gene ends were 0 bases for V and 2 bases for J; bases not matched to a gene: 19. This CDR3 has 20 amino acids. The germline V gene has CDR1 ENHRY and CDR2 SYGVKD. The CDR3 coding sequence is TGTGCCATCAGTGAGTCGATCAGCTCGGTGTCCCTAGCGGACCCCTACGAGCAGTACTTC. It encodes CAISESISSVSLADPYEQYF.

This clonotype was recorded many times. The rearrangement joins TRBV5-1 to TRBJ2-1; 7 positions match TRBD2. CDR1 is SGHRS, CDR2 YFSETQ, per germline. The CDR3 loop spans 17 amino acids. After removal of 4 bases from V and 2 bases from J, the junction contained 12 bases not matched to a gene. CDR3 nucleotides: TGCGCCAGCAGCGGAACCTTAAGCGGGACCCCCTACAATGAGCAGTTCTTC. This encodes CASSGTLSGTPYNEQFF. The entire variable domain, with the rest obtained from reference TRBV5-1 and TRBJ2-1, is as follows: KAGVTQTPRYLIKTRGQQVTLSCSPISGHRSVSWYQQTPGQGLQFLFEYFSETQRNKGNFPGRFSGRQFSNSRSEMNVSTLELGDSALYLCASSGTLSGTPYNEQFFGPGTRLTVL.

The sample holds a few counts of this clonotype. This rearrangement joins TRBV20-1 to TRBJ1-1; D is unresolved. Deletions cut 1 base from V and 2 bases from J, with 11 bases between. This CDR3 has 14 residues. CDR1 and CDR2 from the germline V gene are DFQATT and SNEGSKA (reference sequence). For the CDR3, the DNA is TGCAGTGCTAGAGGCCGTGGAGGTAACACTGAAGCTTTCTTT. Amino acids: CSARGRGGNTEAFF.

This clonotype was observed many times. The chain's CDR3 is CASSQDRSSGSRYEQFF. The CDR3 nucleotides read TGTGCCAGCAGCCAAGATCGTTCTAGCGGGAGTCGATATGAGCAGTTCTTC. The chain employs TRBV4-2 and TRBJ2-1; 10 nucleotides line up with TRBD2. CDR1 and CDR2 from the germline V gene are LGHNA and YNFKEQ. The CDR3 is 17 amino acids. V dropped 0 bases and J dropped 8; count of bases not matched to a gene: 10.

This clonotype was seen many times. The genes are TRBV7-2 and TRBJ2-1, with D perhaps TRBD1 or TRBD2 (7 bases each). V shed 3 bases and J shed 2 bases, with 14 bases lying between them. Per the germline V gene, CDR1 is SGHTA and CDR2 is FQGNSA. The CDR3 contains 16 residues. The CDR3 loop reads CASSFFRGRAYNEQFF. The DNA of the CDR3 is TGTGCCAGCAGCTTCTTCAGGGGGAGGGCCTACAATGAGCAGTTCTTC.

The table lists this clonotype with many counts. The chain is built from TRBV20-1 and TRBJ2-7, with TRBD2 matching 11 bases. V gave up 2 bases and J gave up 3 bases; unmatched junction bases: 9. Germline V lookup: CDR1 DFQATT, CDR2 SNEGSKA (reference sequence). The CDR3 has 16 amino acids. This CDR3 reads CSARLGTSGGLYEQYF. The CDR3 coding sequence is TGCAGTGCTAGACTTGGGACTAGCGGAGGCCTCTACGAGCAGTACTTC.

The sample holds many counts of this clonotype. The chain has TRBV29-1 and TRBJ2-5; TRBD2 matches 7 bases. V shed 6 bases and J 3 bases; nucleotides not matched to a gene: 16. The CDR3 spans 16 residues. CDR1 is SQVTM and CDR2 is ANQGSEA in the germline V gene. This chain's CDR3 is CSVNGVPAGAEETQYF. DNA of the CDR3: TGCAGCGTCAACGGAGTCCCCGCGGGAGCGGAAGAGACCCAGTACTTC.

This clonotype was counted at least ten times. The chain couples TRBV6-5 to TRBJ2-7; maybe TRBD1 (5 bases). CDR1 is MNHEY and CDR2 is SVGAGI in the germline V gene. V dropped 2 bases and J dropped 6 bases, with 11 bases sitting between them. CDR3 length equals 13 residues. CDR3 in DNA: TGTGCCAGCAGTTACCTCAGGGAAGGCGAGCAGTACTTC. The encoded protein is CASSYLREGEQYF.

This clonotype was observed at least ten times. V gene TRBV27 combines with J gene TRBJ2-2; TRBD1 agrees at 7 bases. Germline lookup yields CDR1 MNHEY and CDR2 SMNVEV (reference sequence). With V trimmed by 7 bases and J by 4 bases, 3 bases remained unmatched. The CDR3 is 13 residues long. CDR3 sequence: CASKYRGTGELFF. Written as DNA, the CDR3 is TGTGCCAGCAAATACAGGGGCACCGGGGAGCTGTTTTTT.

V gene TRBV7-9 combines with J gene TRBJ1-1; D may be TRBD1 (6 bases). Germline V gene data show CDR1 as SEHNR and CDR2 as FQNEAQ (reference sequence). CDR3 length: 14 residues. Trimming took 0 bases from V and 7 from J, leaving 12 bases between them. DNA of the CDR3: TGTGCCAGCAGCTTAGCGGGAGTACAGGGTGAAGCTTTCTTT. This sequence encodes CASSLAGVQGEAFF.

J is TRBJ2-7 and V is TRBV5-1; D possibly matches TRBD1 or TRBD2 (5 bases each). Germline V gene data show CDR1 as SGHRS and CDR2 as YFSETQ. Trimming pared 4 bases from V and 1 base from J, leaving 12 bases between. The CDR3 is 14 amino acids. The CDR3 DNA sequence: TGCGCCAGCAGCGTCGGGGCGGTTTCCTACGAGCAGTACTTC. Residues: CASSVGAVSYEQYF.

This clonotype has at least ten counts. The chain links TRBV5-6 to TRBJ1-1; the match to TRBD1 covers 7 bases. The CDR3 totals 14 residues. Germline CDR1 and CDR2: SGHDT and YYEEEE. V lost 4 bases and J lost 1; bases outside the gene matches: 4. The DNA for the CDR3 is TGTGCCAGCAGCCCAGGGGGTTGGAACACTGAAGCTTTCTTT. It is translated as CASSPGGWNTEAFF.